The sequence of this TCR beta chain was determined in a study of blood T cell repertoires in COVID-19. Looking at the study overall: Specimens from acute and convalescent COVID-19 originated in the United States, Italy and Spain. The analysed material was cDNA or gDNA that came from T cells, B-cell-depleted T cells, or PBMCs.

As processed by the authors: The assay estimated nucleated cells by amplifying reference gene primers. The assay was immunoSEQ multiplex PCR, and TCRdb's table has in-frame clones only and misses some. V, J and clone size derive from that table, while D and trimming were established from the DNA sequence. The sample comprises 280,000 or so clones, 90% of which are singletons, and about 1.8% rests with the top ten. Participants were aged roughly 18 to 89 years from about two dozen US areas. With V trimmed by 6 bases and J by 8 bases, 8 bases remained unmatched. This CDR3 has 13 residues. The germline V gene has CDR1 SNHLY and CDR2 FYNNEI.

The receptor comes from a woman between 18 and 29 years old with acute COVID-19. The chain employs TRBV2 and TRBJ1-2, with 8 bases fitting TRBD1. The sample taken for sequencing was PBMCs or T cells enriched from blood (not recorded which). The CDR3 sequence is CASRGTGPSGYTF. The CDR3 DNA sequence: TGTGCCAGCAGGGGGACAGGCCCCAGCGGCTACACCTTC.